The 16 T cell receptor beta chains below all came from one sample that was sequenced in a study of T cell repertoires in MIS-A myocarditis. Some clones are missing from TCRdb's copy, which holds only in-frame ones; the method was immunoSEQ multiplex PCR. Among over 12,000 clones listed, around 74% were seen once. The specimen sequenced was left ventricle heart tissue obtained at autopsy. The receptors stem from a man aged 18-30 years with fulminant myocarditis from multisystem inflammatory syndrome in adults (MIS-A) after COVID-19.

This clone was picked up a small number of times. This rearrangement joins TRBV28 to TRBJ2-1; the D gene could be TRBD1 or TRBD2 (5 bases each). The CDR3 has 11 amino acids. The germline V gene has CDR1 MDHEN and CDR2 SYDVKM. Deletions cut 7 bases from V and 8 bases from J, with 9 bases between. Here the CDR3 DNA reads TGTGCCAGCACCCTGGGGGATGAGCAGTTCTTC. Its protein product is CASTLGDEQFF.

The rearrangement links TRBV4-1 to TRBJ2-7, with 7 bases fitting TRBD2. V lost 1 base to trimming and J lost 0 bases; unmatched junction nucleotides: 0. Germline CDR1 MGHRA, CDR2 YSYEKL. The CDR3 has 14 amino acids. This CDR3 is CASSQGGGSYEQYF. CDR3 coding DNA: TGCGCCAGCAGCCAAGGGGGGGGCTCCTACGAGCAGTACTTC.

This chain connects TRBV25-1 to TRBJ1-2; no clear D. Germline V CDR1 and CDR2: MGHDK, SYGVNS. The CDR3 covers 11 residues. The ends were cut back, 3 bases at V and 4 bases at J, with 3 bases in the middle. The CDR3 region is CASSDGYGYTF. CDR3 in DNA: TGTGCCAGCAGTGATGGCTATGGCTACACCTTC.

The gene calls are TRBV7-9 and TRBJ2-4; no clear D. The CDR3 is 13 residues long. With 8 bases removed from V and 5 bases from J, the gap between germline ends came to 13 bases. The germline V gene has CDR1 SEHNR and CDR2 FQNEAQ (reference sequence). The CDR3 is CASQQGSENIQYF. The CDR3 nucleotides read TGTGCCAGCCAACAAGGTTCGGAAAACATTCAGTACTTC. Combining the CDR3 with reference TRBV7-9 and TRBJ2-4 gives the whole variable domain DTGVSQNPRHKITKRGQNVTFRCDPISEHNRLYWYRQTLGQGPEFLTYFQNEAQLEKSRLLSDRFSAERPKGSFSTLEIQRTEQGDSAMYLCASQQGSENIQYFGAGTRLSVL.

CDR3 residues: CASSLTSTDTQYF. The CDR3 DNA reads as TGTGCCAGCAGCTTAACTAGCACAGATACGCAGTATTTT. This chain connects TRBV11-3 to TRBJ2-3; D is uncertain. V lost 2 bases, J lost 0 bases, and 3 bases lay in between. Germline V gene lookup returns CDR1 SGHNT and CDR2 YENEEA. This CDR3 is built from 13 residues.

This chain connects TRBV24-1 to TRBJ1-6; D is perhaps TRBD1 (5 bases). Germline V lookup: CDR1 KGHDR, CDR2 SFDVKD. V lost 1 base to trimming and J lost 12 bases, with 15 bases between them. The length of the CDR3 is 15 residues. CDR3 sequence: CATSDLRRGPRPLHF. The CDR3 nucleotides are TGTGCCACCAGTGATTTAAGAAGGGGACCGAGACCCCTCCACTTT.

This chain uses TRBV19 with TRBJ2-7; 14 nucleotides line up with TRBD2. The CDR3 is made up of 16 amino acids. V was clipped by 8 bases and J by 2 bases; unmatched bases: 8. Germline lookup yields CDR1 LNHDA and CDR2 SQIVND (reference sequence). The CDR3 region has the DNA TGTGCCAGTCCCGGGACTAGCGGGAGAGTGGCCTACGAGCAGTACTTC. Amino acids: CASPGTSGRVAYEQYF.

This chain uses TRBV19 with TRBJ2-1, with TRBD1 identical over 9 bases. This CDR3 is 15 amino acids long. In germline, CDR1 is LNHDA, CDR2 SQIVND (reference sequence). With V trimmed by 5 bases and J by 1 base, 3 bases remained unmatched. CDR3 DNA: TGTGCCAGTAGTCCGGACAGGGGATCCTACAATGAGCAGTTCTTC. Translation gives CASSPDRGSYNEQFF.

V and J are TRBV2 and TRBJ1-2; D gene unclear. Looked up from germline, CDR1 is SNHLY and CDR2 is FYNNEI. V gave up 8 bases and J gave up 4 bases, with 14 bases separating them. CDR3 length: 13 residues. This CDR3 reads CASRSGRSYGYTF. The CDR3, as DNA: TGTGCCAGCCGGTCCGGGAGGTCCTATGGCTACACCTTC.

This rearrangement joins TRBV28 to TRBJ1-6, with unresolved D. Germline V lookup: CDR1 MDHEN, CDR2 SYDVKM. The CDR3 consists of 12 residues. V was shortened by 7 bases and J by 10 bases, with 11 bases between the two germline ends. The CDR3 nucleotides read TGTGCCAGCACCTCCGGTGACTCACCCCTCCACTTT. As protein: CASTSGDSPLHF. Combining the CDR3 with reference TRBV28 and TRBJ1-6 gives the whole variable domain DVKVTQSSRYLVKRTGEKVFLECVQDMDHENMFWYRQDPGLGLRLIYFSYDVKMKEKGDIPEGYSVSREKKERFSLILESASTNQTSMYLCASTSGDSPLHFGNGTRLTVT.

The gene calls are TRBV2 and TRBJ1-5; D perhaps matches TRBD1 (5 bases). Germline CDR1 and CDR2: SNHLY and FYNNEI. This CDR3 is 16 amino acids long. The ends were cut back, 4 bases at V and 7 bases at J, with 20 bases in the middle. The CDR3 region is CASSGGRAGRMQPQHF. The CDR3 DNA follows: TGTGCCAGCAGTGGAGGGCGGGCAGGGCGGATGCAGCCCCAGCATTTT.

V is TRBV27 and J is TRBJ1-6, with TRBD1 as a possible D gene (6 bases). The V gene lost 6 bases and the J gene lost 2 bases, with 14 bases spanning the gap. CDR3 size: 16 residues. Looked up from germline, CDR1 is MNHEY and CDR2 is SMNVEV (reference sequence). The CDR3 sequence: CASRVGGTPYNSPLHF. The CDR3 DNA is TGTGCCAGCAGGGTAGGGGGGACGCCCTATAATTCACCCCTCCACTTT.

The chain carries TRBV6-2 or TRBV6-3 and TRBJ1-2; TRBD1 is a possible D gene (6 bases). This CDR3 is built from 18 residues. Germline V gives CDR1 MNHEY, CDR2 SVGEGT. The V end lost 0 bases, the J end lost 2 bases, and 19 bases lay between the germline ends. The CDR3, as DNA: TGTGCCAGCAGTTACTCGTTTGGTTTACAGGGTGCGAACTATGGCTACACCTTC. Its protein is CASSYSFGLQGANYGYTF.

CDR3 nucleotide sequence: TGTGCCAGCACCCCCGGGGACAGACACTTTTCACCCCTCCACTTT. Its protein is CASTPGDRHFSPLHF. The V call is TRBV11-2, the J call TRBJ1-6; 7 bases fit TRBD1. This CDR3 comprises 15 residues. The V gene's germline CDR1 is SGHAT and CDR2 FQNNGV. The junction had 12 bases not matched to a gene; V was cut back by 7 bases and J by 9 bases.

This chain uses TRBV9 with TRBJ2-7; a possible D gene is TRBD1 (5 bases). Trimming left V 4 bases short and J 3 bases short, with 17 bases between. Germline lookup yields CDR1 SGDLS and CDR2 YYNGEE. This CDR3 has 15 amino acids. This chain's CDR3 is CASSSRVQGIYEQYF. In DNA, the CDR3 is TGTGCCAGCAGCTCTAGGGTCCAGGGAATCTACGAGCAGTACTTC.

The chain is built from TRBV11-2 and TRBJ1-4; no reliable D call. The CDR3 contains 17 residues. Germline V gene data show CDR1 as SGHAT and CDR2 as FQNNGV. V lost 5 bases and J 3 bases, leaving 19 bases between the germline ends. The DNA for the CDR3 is TGTGCCAGCAGCCTGCTCGGGTCGTACGTAGCTAATGAAAAACTGTTTTTT. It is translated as CASSLLGSYVANEKLFF.